One and the same sample provided the 15 T cell receptor beta chains below, sequenced in a study of shared clonotypes between healthy human individuals. TCRdb keeps only in-frame clones here, not all; method: immunoSEQ multiplex PCR. The sample lists around 690,000 clones; roughly 87% were seen once. Sequenced: memory CD8+ T cells from PBMCs. Subset given: CD45RO+ cells pooled with CCR7-negative TemRA cells. These receptor sequences come from a man aged 18 to 29 in good health. Some clones in this sample may be carry-over from other donors' samples.

The genes are TRBV6-1 and TRBJ2-7, with D unresolved. Per the germline V gene, CDR1 is MNHNS and CDR2 is SASEGT. The CDR3 loop spans 13 amino acids. Trimming shortened V by 3 bases and J by 4 bases, and 10 bases separated the two germline ends. The CDR3 DNA is TGTGCCAGCAGTGATCGAAGTTTGTACGAGCAGTACTTC. It is translated as CASSDRSLYEQYF.

This rearrangement joins TRBV9 to TRBJ2-7; 8 bases align to TRBD2. The CDR3 is made up of 15 amino acids. The germline V gene has CDR1 SGDLS and CDR2 YYNGEE. V shed 4 bases, J shed 2 bases, and the junction held 8 bases outside the gene matches. The CDR3 bases are TGTGCCAGCAGCCCCCCCGCGGGACTAGCCTACGAGCAGTACTTC. Translated: CASSPPAGLAYEQYF.

The chain has TRBV12-5 and TRBJ1-2, with TRBD1 matching over 9 bases. The CDR3 runs 14 residues. With 6 bases clipped from V and 6 bases from J, the junction kept 8 bases outside the gene matches. The germline gives CDR1 LGHNT, CDR2 FRNRAP. In nucleotides, the CDR3 is TGTGCTAGTGGGGCTACAGGGGGCGTCGATGGCTACACCTTC. Translating it yields CASGATGGVDGYTF.

V gene TRBV5-1 combines with J gene TRBJ2-3, with 9 bases fitting TRBD1. The ends lost 7 bases at V and 3 bases at J; junction bases unmatched: 6. Germline CDR1 SGHRS, CDR2 YFSETQ. This CDR3 has 14 amino acids. This CDR3 is CASQPDRGTDTQYF. CDR3 DNA: TGCGCCAGCCAACCGGACAGGGGTACAGATACGCAGTATTTT.

The chain combines TRBV6-5 with TRBJ1-1; possible D gene TRBD1, 6 bases. The V end lost 0 bases, the J end lost 6 bases, and 11 bases lay between the germline ends. The CDR3 spans 14 residues. In germline, CDR1 is MNHEY, CDR2 SVGAGI. The CDR3 DNA reads TGTGCCAGCAGTTACTCAGACAGGACGCCTGAAGCTTTCTTT. This codes for CASSYSDRTPEAFF.

This clone showed up just once. The chain uses TRBV4-1 and TRBJ2-7; D possibly uses TRBD1 or TRBD2 (5 bases each). V was trimmed by 3 bases and J by 1 base, leaving 19 bases between them. The germline gives CDR1 MGHRA, CDR2 YSYEKL. The CDR3 spans 17 residues. CDR3 residues: CASSHPGSGRTSYEQYF. The CDR3 DNA is TGCGCCAGCAGCCACCCCGGGTCGGGACGGACGTCCTACGAGCAGTACTTC.

The chain has TRBV7-9 and TRBJ1-3, with TRBD1 identical over 11 bases. The CDR3 spans 18 residues. J lost 2 bases, V lost 8 bases, and 14 bases had no gene match. From germline, CDR1 is SEHNR and CDR2 FQNEAQ (reference sequence). As DNA, the CDR3 is TGTGCCAGCGGCGGGTCGGACAGGGGACAGGGGGCTGGAAACACCATATATTTT. This codes for CASGGSDRGQGAGNTIYF.

The chain employs TRBV29-1 and TRBJ2-5; no clear D. The CDR3 runs 13 residues. The V end was cut by 4 bases, the J end by 4 bases, with 13 bases between. Germline V gives CDR1 SQVTM, CDR2 ANQGSEA. The CDR3 region has the DNA TGCAGCGTTGTACGCAGCGTTGGAGAGACCCAGTACTTC. Amino acids: CSVVRSVGETQYF.

The chain combines TRBV6-1 with TRBJ2-7, with 7 positions matching TRBD1. The V segment lost 2 bases and the J segment 1 base; nucleotides outside the gene matches: 2. The CDR3 totals 14 residues. Germline CDR1 and CDR2: MNHNS and SASEGT. The CDR3 coding sequence is TGTGCCAGCAGTGAATGGGACAGTTCCTACGAGCAGTACTTC. This sequence encodes CASSEWDSSYEQYF.

V usage is TRBV5-1 and J usage is TRBJ1-1; no clear D gene. This CDR3 comprises 13 residues. Deletions cut 0 bases from V and 0 bases from J, with 3 bases between. The V gene's germline CDR1 is SGHRS and CDR2 YFSETQ. The CDR3 region is CASSLALNTEAFF. The CDR3 DNA reads as TGCGCCAGCAGCTTGGCGCTGAACACTGAAGCTTTCTTT.

The chain uses TRBV4-2 and TRBJ2-5; 13 positions agree with TRBD2. There are 20 residues in the CDR3. The ends lost 1 base at V and 2 bases at J; junction bases unmatched: 13. CDR1 and CDR2 from the germline V gene are LGHNA and YNFKEQ. This CDR3 reads CASSQAGHLTTSGRQETQYF. In nucleotides, the CDR3 is TGTGCCAGCAGCCAAGCCGGACACCTGACGACTAGCGGGAGGCAAGAGACCCAGTACTTC.

In regard to this clone: In the same sample, other DNA sequences code for this CDR3. The rearrangement uses TRBV4-3 and TRBJ2-1; 8 nucleotides align to TRBD2. V dropped 1 base and J dropped 1; count of bases not matched to a gene: 3. The CDR3 runs 16 residues. Germline CDR1 is LGHNA and CDR2 is YSLEER. In DNA form, the CDR3 reads TGCGCCAGCAGCCAAGTCAGCGGGAGTTCCTACAATGAGCAGTTCTTC. Its translation: CASSQVSGSSYNEQFF.

The chain is built from TRBV7-3 and TRBJ1-4; D is undetermined. Germline-derived CDR1 and CDR2 are SGHTA and FQGTGA. There are 15 residues in the CDR3. V shed 1 base and J shed 5 bases, with 11 bases lying between them. The CDR3 region has the DNA TGTGCCAGCAGCTTAAGAAGAAAGGCAAATGAAAAACTGTTTTTT. This encodes CASSLRRKANEKLFF.

CDR3 loop: CSVEEGQTKDGYTF. The CDR3 region has the DNA TGCAGCGTTGAAGAAGGCCAGACTAAGGATGGCTACACCTTC. V gene TRBV29-1 combines with J gene TRBJ1-2; unclear D gene. Per the germline V gene, CDR1 is SQVTM and CDR2 is ANQGSEA. The CDR3 is made up of 14 amino acids. Trimming removed 0 bases from V and 6 bases from J, with 14 bases in between.

The chain is built from TRBV10-1 and TRBJ2-7; a possible D gene is TRBD1 (6 bases). Between the trimmed V and J ends, which lost 4 bases and 5 bases, there was a span of 15 bases. CDR1 is WNHNN and CDR2 is SYGVQD in the germline V gene (reference sequence). The CDR3 runs 14 residues. DNA of the CDR3: TGCGCCAGCAGTGCAGGGACATTAAAGGACGAGCAGTACTTC. Translated: CASSAGTLKDEQYF.